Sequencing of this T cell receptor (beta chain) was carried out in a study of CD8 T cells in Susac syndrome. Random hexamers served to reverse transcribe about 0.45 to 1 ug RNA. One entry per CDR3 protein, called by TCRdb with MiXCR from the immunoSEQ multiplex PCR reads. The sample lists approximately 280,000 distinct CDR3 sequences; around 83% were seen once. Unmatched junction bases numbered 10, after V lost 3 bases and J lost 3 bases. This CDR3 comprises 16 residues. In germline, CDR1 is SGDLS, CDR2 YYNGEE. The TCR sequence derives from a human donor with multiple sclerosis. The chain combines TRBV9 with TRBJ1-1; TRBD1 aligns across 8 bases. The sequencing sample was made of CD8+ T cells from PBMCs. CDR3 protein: CASSARAGGSDTEAFF. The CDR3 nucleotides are TGTGCCAGCAGCGCACGGGCAGGGGGCTCCGACACTGAAGCTTTCTTT.